The next 16 T cell receptor beta chains were all read from a single sample in a study of blood T cells in healthy people across ages. Together with a sample-barcoded 5' primer, a J-beta primer mix was included in a second PCR lasting roughly 6 to 12 cycles. TCRdb processed the 5' RACE reads anew with MiXCR; each CDR3 protein has one entry. The table records roughly 680,000 distinct CDR3 sequences, around 48% of them present only once. Material: blood. The receptors were sampled from a woman aged 60-75 years in good health.

The J gene is TRBJ2-3, the V gene TRBV7-2, with unresolved D. The CDR3 totals 13 residues. V shed 11 bases and J shed 3 bases, with 15 bases lying between them. Germline V CDR1 and CDR2: SGHTA, FQGNSA. CDR3 sequence (DNA): TGTGCCGACACTACTTGGGGAACAGATACGCAGTATTTT. It translates to CADTTWGTDTQYF.

The chain joins TRBV27 to TRBJ2-5; no definite D call. The J call may not be correct, given that the DNA end is closer to TRBJ2-7. This CDR3 is built from 15 residues. CDR1 is MNHEY, CDR2 SMNVEV, per germline (reference sequence). This CDR3 reads CASSGLATFLYEQYF. CDR3 sequence (DNA): TGTGCCAGCAGTGGCCTCGCTACTTTCCTATACGAGCAGTACTTC.

This clonotype was counted between two and nine times. This chain joins TRBV7-2 and TRBJ2-7, with D tentatively TRBD1 (6 bases). This CDR3 is built from 14 residues. Trimming took off 2 bases at V and 2 bases at J, with 10 bases between the two ends. The germline V gene has CDR1 SGHTA and CDR2 FQGNSA. CDR3 amino acids: CASSLKGQTYEQYF. CDR3 coding DNA: TGTGCCAGCAGCTTAAAGGGACAAACCTACGAGCAGTACTTC.

The V and J genes are TRBV18 and TRBJ1-2; D unclear. The germline CDR1 and CDR2 sequences are KGHSH and LQKENI. There are 12 residues in the CDR3. V lost 2 bases and J 8 bases, leaving 9 bases between the germline ends. Here the CDR3 reads CASSPEGMGYTF. DNA of the CDR3: TGTGCCAGCTCACCAGAAGGGATGGGCTACACCTTC.

V is TRBV28 and J is TRBJ2-7; D may be TRBD2 (5 bases). The V end was cut by 11 bases, the J end by 4 bases, with 18 bases between. Looked up from germline, CDR1 is MDHEN and CDR2 is SYDVKM. This CDR3 has 13 amino acids. CDR3 nucleotide sequence: TGTGCCCATACTTCGGGGATCTCGTACGAGCAGTACTTC. Translation: CAHTSGISYEQYF.

A few counts support this clonotype. This chain uses TRBV7-2 with TRBJ2-3; 9 positions match TRBD2. V lost 2 bases to trimming and J lost 3 bases; unmatched junction nucleotides: 6. The germline V gene has CDR1 SGHTA and CDR2 FQGNSA. The CDR3 loop spans 16 amino acids. This CDR3 is CASSLWGSGSTDTQYF. The CDR3 DNA reads as TGTGCCAGCAGCTTATGGGGTAGCGGGAGTACAGATACGCAGTATTTT.

As concerns this clonotype: A read error may explain this, as a much larger clone is one base away. The V gene is TRBV29-1, the J gene TRBJ2-5, with D possibly being TRBD1 or TRBD2 (6 bases each). Germline V gives CDR1 SQVTM, CDR2 ANQGSEA. The CDR3 extends over 14 amino acids. For the CDR3, the DNA is TGCAGCGTGGGAGCCACGGGGGCTCAAGAGCCCCAGTACTTC. Protein sequence: CSVGATGAQEPQYF.

The J gene is TRBJ2-3, the V gene TRBV2; D might be TRBD1 (5 bases). The CDR3 covers 15 residues. CDR1 and CDR2 from the germline V gene are SNHLY and FYNNEI. Trimming removed 4 bases from V and 1 base from J, with 12 bases in between. CDR3 DNA sequence: TGTGCCAGCAGTGGTTGGGGCTCCCGCACAGATACGCAGTATTTT. As protein: CASSGWGSRTDTQYF.

This clonotype was observed a single time. This chain connects TRBV5-1 to TRBJ1-1; tentative D call: TRBD1 (6 bases). CDR3 size: 14 residues. With 2 bases removed from V and 6 bases from J, the gap between germline ends came to 14 bases. CDR1 SGHRS and CDR2 YFSETQ come from the germline V gene. The chain's CDR3 is CASSFDRMISEAFF. The CDR3 DNA sequence: TGCGCCAGCAGCTTCGACAGGATGATATCTGAAGCTTTCTTT.

This clonotype was detected only a few times. This chain joins TRBV7-8 and TRBJ2-7, with unresolved D. The germline gives CDR1 SGHVS, CDR2 FQNEAQ. The CDR3 loop spans 14 amino acids. The V end lost 5 bases, the J end lost 0 bases, and 11 bases lay between the germline ends. DNA of the CDR3: TGTGCCAGCAGCCCTCTGGTTTACTCCTACGAGCAGTACTTC. This translates into CASSPLVYSYEQYF.

This clonotype was counted only a few times. The DNA for the CDR3 is TGTGCCAGCAGTGGGCAGGACTACGAGCAGTACTTC. Translated: CASSGQDYEQYF. V is TRBV2 and J is TRBJ2-7, with unresolved D. Germline V gene data show CDR1 as SNHLY and CDR2 as FYNNEI. This CDR3 has 12 residues. V gave up 4 bases and J gave up 3 bases, with 7 bases separating them. Variable domain in full (rest from reference TRBV2 and TRBJ2-7): EPEVTQTPSHQVTQMGQEVILRCVPISNHLYFYWYRQILGQKVEFLVSFYNNEISEKSEIFDDQFSVERPDGSNFTLKIRSTKLEDSAMYFCASSGQDYEQYFGPGTRLTVT.

The V and J genes are TRBV24-1 and TRBJ2-3; 9 nucleotides agree with TRBD2. The V segment lost 9 bases and the J segment 2 bases; nucleotides outside the gene matches: 17. The CDR3 spans 18 residues. Per germline, CDR1 KGHDR and CDR2 SFDVKD. The CDR3 bases are TGTGCCACCGGGGGCAGTGGAGCGGGAGGCGGCGTCACAGATACGCAGTATTTT. This encodes CATGGSGAGGGVTDTQYF.

The chain combines TRBV3-1 with TRBJ2-7; the D gene is possibly TRBD2 (5 bases). V was clipped by 3 bases and J by 10 bases, with 13 bases between them. The CDR3 extends over 12 amino acids. The germline gives CDR1 LGHDT, CDR2 YNNKEL (reference sequence). DNA of the CDR3: TGTGCCAGCAGCCAGGAGCGGAATGGACAGTACTTC. This sequence encodes CASSQERNGQYF.

To note about this clonotype: A much larger clonotype is one base distant, so this may be a read error. The V call is TRBV7-9, the J call TRBJ2-7; 8 nucleotides align to TRBD2. The CDR3 loop spans 15 amino acids. Looked up from germline, CDR1 is SEHNR and CDR2 is FQNEAQ (reference sequence). CDR3 in DNA: TGTGCCAGCAGCTTAGTTACTAGCGGCGCCTACGGGCAGTACTTC. This gives the protein CASSLVTSGAYGQYF.

About this clonotype itself: This may stem from a read error, because a much larger clone lies one nucleotide away. V and J are TRBV4-2 and TRBJ2-1; D may be TRBD2 (6 bases). The CDR3 is 18 residues long. V was shortened by 0 bases and J by 9 bases, with 24 bases between the two germline ends. Germline CDR1 is LGHNA and CDR2 is YNFKEQ. The DNA for the CDR3 is TGTGCCAGCAGCCAAGATCAGGGCAACACCGGACTAAGGTGTGAGCAGTTCTTC. Protein product: CASSQDQGNTGLRCEQFF.

This clonotype showed up many times. The V and J genes are TRBV20-1 and TRBJ2-5, with D unresolved. The length of the CDR3 is 13 residues. Deletions cut 6 bases from V and 1 base from J, with 12 bases between. Germline lookup yields CDR1 DFQATT and CDR2 SNEGSKA (reference sequence). The CDR3 region is CSAPRPGQETQYF. DNA of the CDR3: TGCAGTGCCCCCCGACCCGGCCAAGAGACCCAGTACTTC.